A selection of T cell receptor beta chains follows, all from one sample in a study of T cell repertoires in ileal Crohn's disease. Clones were sequenced by immunoSEQ multiplex PCR, and TCRdb holds only the in-frame ones, with some missing. This sample has under 20,000 clones, with roughly 80% found just once. Sequencing was performed on ileal tissue. These receptors all come from an adult with Crohn's disease. CDR3s include the opening cysteine and the closing phenylalanine or tryptophan. A D gene is named only where the DNA matches it firmly. Clone size is shown for a subset of rows, as once, few, many or a class of expanded clone.

v_gene	d_gene	j_gene	abundance	CDR3nt	CDR3aa
TRBV4-1	NA	TRBJ1-4	NA	TGCGCCAGCAGCCAAGAACCCGGGGCTAATGAAAAACTGTTTTTT	CASSQEPGANEKLFF
TRBV10-3	NA	TRBJ1-1	few	TGTGCCATCAGTGAGCCCGCAGGGCAGGTCACTGAAGCTTTCTTT	CAISEPAGQVTEAFF
TRBV7-9	TRBD1	TRBJ2-2	NA	TGTGCCAGCAGCCCGGACAGGGGGCGGAACACCGGGGAGCTGTTTTTT	CASSPDRGRNTGELFF
TRBV7-2	NA	TRBJ2-3	NA	TGTGCCAGCAGCTTAGCGCGGGGAGATACGCAGTATTTT	CASSLARGDTQYF
TRBV11-1	NA	TRBJ1-6	few	TGTGCCAGCAGCTCCAGGGATCGCAGTTCACCCCTCCACTTT	CASSSRDRSSPLHF
TRBV5-6	NA	TRBJ1-6	NA	TGTGCCAGCAGCGGGAGGGGTTCACCCCTCCACTTT	CASSGRGSPLHF
TRBV4-1	TRBD1	TRBJ1-1	NA	TGCGCCAGCAAATACAGGGGGGAGAACACTGAAGCTTTCTTT	CASKYRGENTEAFF
TRBV5-6	NA	TRBJ1-2	NA	TGTGCCAGCAGCTTGGCAACTTCATATGGCTACACCTTC	CASSLATSYGYTF
TRBV2	NA	TRBJ2-2	once	TGTGCCAGCAGGGGTGCCACTACGACCGGGGAGCTGTTTTTT	CASRGATTTGELFF
TRBV6-6	NA	TRBJ2-3	NA	TGTGCCAGCAGCCAAACTAGATCGGATACGCAGTATTTT	CASSQTRSDTQYF
TRBV21-1	NA	TRBJ1-1	NA	TGTGCCAGCAGCGAAATGGGACAGGGGGACACTGAAGCTTTCTTT	CASSEMGQGDTEAFF
TRBV5-1	NA	TRBJ1-1	once	TGCGCCAGCAGCTTCAACCATCGGCGGGAGGACACTGAAGCTTTCTTT	CASSFNHRREDTEAFF
TRBV5-1	TRBD2	TRBJ2-1	once	TGCGCCAGCAGCTTGGGGGGGGGAGCCTACAATGAGCAGTTCTTC	CASSLGGGAYNEQFF
TRBV11-2	NA	TRBJ1-6	NA	TGTGCCAGCAGCCCTCACCCTTGGAGGAATTCACCCCTCCACTTT	CASSPHPWRNSPLHF
TRBV9	NA	TRBJ2-1	NA	TGTGCCAGCAGCCGGGGACACACTGACTACAATGAGCAGTTCTTC	CASSRGHTDYNEQFF
TRBV4-2	TRBD1	TRBJ1-6	few	TGTGCCAGCAGCCCCTGGACAGGGAATAATTCACCCCTCCACTTT	CASSPWTGNNSPLHF
TRBV29-1	NA	TRBJ2-5	NA	TGCAGCGTGACCTGGGAGAGAGAGACCCAGTACTTC	CSVTWERETQYF
TRBV5-4	NA	TRBJ1-4	NA	TGTGCCAGCTCCCCTCAGGGAGGAACCGCTAATGAAAAACTGTTTTTT	CASSPQGGTANEKLFF
TRBV9	NA	TRBJ2-3	NA	TGTGCCAGCAGCGTGGGCAGGGTAAGCACAGATACGCAGTATTTT	CASSVGRVSTDTQYF
TRBV19	TRBD1	TRBJ1-4	NA	TGTGCCAGTAGTAGTGGACAGGGAATAAGGAAACTGTTTTTT	CASSSGQGIRKLFF
TRBV6-6	NA	TRBJ1-6	NA	TGTGCCAGCATCCCGACAGGTTGGAATTCACCCCTCCACTTT	CASIPTGWNSPLHF
TRBV5-6	NA	TRBJ2-7	NA	TGTGCCAGCAGCTTTGACGAGGGTTACGAGCAGTACTTC	CASSFDEGYEQYF
TRBV6-5	NA	TRBJ1-5	NA	TGTGCCATAACGACAGCCCGGTTTTGGCCCCAGCATTTT	CAITTARFWPQHF
TRBV2	TRBD1	TRBJ1-2	NA	TGTGCCAGCAGCGCACAGGGGATCAGATATGGCTACACCTTC	CASSAQGIRYGYTF
TRBV7-9	NA	TRBJ2-2	NA	TGTGCCAGCAGCTTTCCGGGACAGAACACCGGGGAGCTGTTTTTT	CASSFPGQNTGELFF
TRBV6-5	TRBD2	TRBJ2-7	NA	TGTGCCAGCAGTTACTCGAACCGGGGGGAAGCCGAGCAGTACTTC	CASSYSNRGEAEQYF
TRBV6-1	NA	TRBJ2-3	NA	TGTGCCAGCCGATTCATACAGGGCACAGATACGCAGTATTTT	CASRFIQGTDTQYF
TRBV2	NA	TRBJ1-1	NA	TGTGCCAGCAGTCCTCTCTCGGAGGGCACTGGTAGGGCTTTCTTT	CASSPLSEGTGRAFF
TRBV19	TRBD1	TRBJ2-3	NA	TGTGCCAGTAGGGACAGGGTTATGTTGAGAGATACGCAGTATTTT	CASRDRVMLRDTQYF
TRBV9	TRBD2	TRBJ2-1	NA	TGTGCCAGCAGCCGCTCTAGCGGGGACTACAATGAGCAGTTCTTC	CASSRSSGDYNEQFF
TRBV4-1	TRBD1	TRBJ1-6	NA	TGCGCCAGCAGCCCCTGGGGACAGGGAAGGGGCTCACCCCTCCACTTT	CASSPWGQGRGSPLHF
TRBV18	TRBD1	TRBJ1-2	few	TGTGCCAGCTCACCACTAGGGACAGCGGATGGCTACACCTTC	CASSPLGTADGYTF
TRBV5-1	TRBD1	TRBJ1-2	few	TGCGCCAGCAGGACCGGACAGGGAAATGGCTACACCTTC	CASRTGQGNGYTF
TRBV5-6	NA	TRBJ1-5	NA	TGTGCCAGCAGCACCAGTCATAGCAATCAGCCCCAGCATTTT	CASSTSHSNQPQHF
TRBV4-3	NA	TRBJ1-5	NA	TGCGCCAGCAGCCAAGACCAGAATAGCAATCAGCCCCAGCATTTT	CASSQDQNSNQPQHF
TRBV30	TRBD1	TRBJ2-3	NA	TGTGCCTGGAGTGTTTGGGGTGAGGGGGCCACAGATACGCAGTATTTT	CAWSVWGEGATDTQYF
TRBV7-2	NA	TRBJ2-5	NA	TGTGCCAGCAGCTTAGAGGCGGCCCCAGAGACCCAGTACTTC	CASSLEAAPETQYF
TRBV7-9	TRBD1	TRBJ2-1	NA	TGTGCCAGCAGTTCACCGGGACAGGGGGACAATGAGCAGTTCTTC	CASSSPGQGDNEQFF
TRBV29-1	TRBD1	TRBJ1-2	NA	TGCAGCGTGAAGAACAGGGGGTCCGACTATGGCTACACCTTC	CSVKNRGSDYGYTF
TRBV13	NA	TRBJ2-3	NA	TGTGCCAGCAGCTTAGGATCCAGGGCTAGCACAGATACGCAGTATTTT	CASSLGSRASTDTQYF
TRBV7-2	NA	TRBJ1-4	few	TGTGCCAGCAGCTTAGCGTCCCTTAGATCCCCTGAAAAACTGTTTTTT	CASSLASLRSPEKLFF